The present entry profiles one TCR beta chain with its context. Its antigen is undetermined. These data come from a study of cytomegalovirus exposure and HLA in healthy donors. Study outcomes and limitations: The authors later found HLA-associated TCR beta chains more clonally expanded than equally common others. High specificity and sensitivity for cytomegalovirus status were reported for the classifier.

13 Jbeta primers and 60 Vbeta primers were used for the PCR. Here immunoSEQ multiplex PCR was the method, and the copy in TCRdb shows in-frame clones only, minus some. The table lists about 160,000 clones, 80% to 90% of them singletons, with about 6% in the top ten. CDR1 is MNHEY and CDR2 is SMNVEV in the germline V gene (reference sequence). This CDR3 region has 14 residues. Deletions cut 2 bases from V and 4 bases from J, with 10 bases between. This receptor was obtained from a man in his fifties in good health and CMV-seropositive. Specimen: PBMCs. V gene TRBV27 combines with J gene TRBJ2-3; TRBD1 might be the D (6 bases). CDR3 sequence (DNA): TGTGCCAGCAGTTTAAACAGGGCATCAGATACGCAGTATTTT. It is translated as CASSLNRASDTQYF.